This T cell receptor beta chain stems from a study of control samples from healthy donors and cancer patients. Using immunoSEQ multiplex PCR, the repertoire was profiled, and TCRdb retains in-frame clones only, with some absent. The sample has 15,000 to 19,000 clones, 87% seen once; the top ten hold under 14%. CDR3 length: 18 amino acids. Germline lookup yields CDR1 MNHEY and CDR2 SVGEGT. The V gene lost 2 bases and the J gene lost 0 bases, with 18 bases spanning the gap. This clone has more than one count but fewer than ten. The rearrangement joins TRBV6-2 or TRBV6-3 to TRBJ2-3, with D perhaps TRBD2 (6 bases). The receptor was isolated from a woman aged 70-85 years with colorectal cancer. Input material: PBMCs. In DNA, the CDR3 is TGTGCCAGCAGTTACATCCCTACAAGGGACTCTAGCACAGATACGCAGTATTTT. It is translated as CASSYIPTRDSSTDTQYF.